This T cell receptor (beta chain) came from a study of cytomegalovirus exposure and HLA in healthy donors. Study overall: Researchers found that about 82% of 300 to 450 genotyped donors fell within the Caucasian-associated ancestry cluster.

This PCR relied on a set of 60 Vbeta primers and 13 Jbeta primers. As handled by the study authors: About 10 million shared chains were among around 80 million unique TCR beta chains counted in a later analysis. Measured with immunoSEQ multiplex PCR; TCRdb has only the in-frame clones, and not every one. That table furnishes V, J and clone size, whereas the DNA furnished D and trimming. Of 100,000 to 140,000 clones in the sample, 65% to 80% are singletons; the top ten hold 4.2%. In germline, CDR1 is SNHLY, CDR2 FYNNEI. The CDR3 covers 12 residues. Trimming removed 10 bases at V and 5 bases at J, with 12 bases between.

The rearrangement uses TRBV2 and TRBJ2-1, with D possibly TRBD1 on 6 matching bases. The receptor was derived from a male donor in good health and CMV-seronegative. The sample comprised PBMCs. CDR3 bases: TGTGCCACGGACAGACCAAACAATGAGCAGTTCTTC. This translates into CATDRPNNEQFF.